These 14 T cell receptor beta chains share one sample of origin, sequenced in a study of blood T cell repertoires in COVID-19. Sequenced by immunoSEQ multiplex PCR; TCRdb stores in-frame clones only, minus some. The sample shows some 200,000 clones, 80% to 90% of them seen only once. The source material was peripheral blood. The source of these receptors is a human donor in a cohort sampled during active COVID-19.

The chain uses TRBV20-1 and TRBJ1-2; unclear D gene. Germline V lookup: CDR1 DFQATT, CDR2 SNEGSKA (reference sequence). The CDR3 has 12 amino acids. Trimming removed 3 bases from V and 7 bases from J, with 12 bases in between. The CDR3 protein is CSASPGIGGYTF. In DNA, the CDR3 is TGCAGTGCTAGTCCGGGGATCGGTGGCTACACCTTC.

The chain links TRBV2 to TRBJ2-2; 7 nucleotides align to TRBD1. The CDR3 has 16 residues. V lost 4 bases and J lost 4; bases outside the gene matches: 9. Germline CDR1 is SNHLY and CDR2 is FYNNEI. CDR3 residues: CASSGPDRVGTGELFF. The CDR3 region has the DNA TGTGCCAGCAGTGGCCCAGACAGGGTCGGCACCGGGGAGCTGTTTTTT.

J is TRBJ2-7 and V is TRBV10-2, with a weak D call TRBD1 (6 bases). CDR1 is WSHSY and CDR2 is SAAADI in the germline V gene. V shed 4 bases and J shed 6 bases, with 16 bases lying between them. CDR3 size: 14 residues. The CDR3: CASSAPGAAAEQYF. CDR3 nucleotides: TGCGCCAGCAGTGCCCCAGGGGCTGCCGCCGAGCAGTACTTC.

J is TRBJ2-1 and V is TRBV14, with a weak D call TRBD1 (5 bases). Germline CDR1 SGHDN, CDR2 FVKESK. V gave up 1 base and J gave up 1 base, with 8 bases separating them. The CDR3 length is 15 residues. CDR3 in amino acids: CASSQVPGSYNEQFF. CDR3 DNA: TGTGCCAGCAGCCAAGTCCCAGGGTCCTACAATGAGCAGTTCTTC.

V is TRBV20-1 and J is TRBJ1-3; no clear D. CDR3 length: 11 amino acids. V gave up 6 bases and J gave up 7 bases, with 10 bases separating them. Germline V gene data show CDR1 as DFQATT and CDR2 as SNEGSKA (reference sequence). CDR3 DNA sequence: TGCAGTGCGTTCCGCAGTAACACCATATATTTT. This gives the protein CSAFRSNTIYF.

The CDR3 reads CASSPQLSGVGKKNTEAFF. The CDR3 bases are TGTGCCAGCTCACCACAGTTATCAGGGGTGGGCAAAAAAAACACTGAAGCTTTCTTT. The chain has TRBV18 and TRBJ1-1; a weak D match, TRBD1 (6 bases). This CDR3 comprises 19 residues. The V end lost 1 base, the J end lost 2 bases, and 23 bases lay between the germline ends. The germline V gene encodes CDR1 KGHSH and CDR2 LQKENI.

The chain combines TRBV18 with TRBJ2-7; TRBD2 aligns across 12 bases. V trimming: 5 bases; J trimming: 7 bases; junction bases outside the gene matches: 9. The CDR3 consists of 15 residues. Germline loops: CDR1 KGHSH, CDR2 LQKENI. CDR3 sequence reads: CASSAGLAGSGEQYF. The CDR3 region has the DNA TGTGCCAGCTCAGCTGGACTAGCGGGATCAGGGGAGCAGTACTTC.

This clone was counted only a few times. The genes are TRBV28 and TRBJ2-7; TRBD1 might be the D (6 bases). The germline V gene encodes CDR1 MDHEN and CDR2 SYDVKM. This CDR3 spans 14 amino acids. The V gene lost 5 bases and the J gene lost 7 bases, with 18 bases spanning the gap. In DNA, the CDR3 is TGTGCCAGCAGTAAAGGGGACATGACGGGTGAGCAGTACTTC. This codes for CASSKGDMTGEQYF.

The V gene is TRBV2, the J gene TRBJ2-5; TRBD1 might be the D (6 bases). In germline, CDR1 is SNHLY, CDR2 FYNNEI. V lost 6 bases and J lost 4, with 18 bases in between. This CDR3 has 15 residues. The CDR3 sequence: CASRAQGLRGETQYF. CDR3 coding DNA: TGTGCCAGCAGAGCACAGGGCCTCCGGGGAGAGACCCAGTACTTC. The full variable domain, rest sourced from reference TRBV2 and TRBJ2-5, is EPEVTQTPSHQVTQMGQEVILRCVPISNHLYFYWYRQILGQKVEFLVSFYNNEISEKSEIFDDQFSVERPDGSNFTLKIRSTKLEDSAMYFCASRAQGLRGETQYFGPGTRLLVL.

The table lists this clone with many counts. The chain combines TRBV18 with TRBJ1-6; 8 bases are shared with TRBD1. The V and J ends lost 5 bases and 7 bases, in that order; junction bases with no gene match: 7. The CDR3 sequence is 15 residues long. Per germline, CDR1 KGHSH and CDR2 LQKENI. The CDR3 reads CASSTGQEGNSPLHF. CDR3 DNA: TGTGCCAGCTCAACGGGACAGGAGGGGAATTCACCCCTCCACTTT.

This clone came up many times. The chain carries TRBV5-5 and TRBJ2-1; 11 bases line up with TRBD2. V gave up 0 bases and J gave up 6 bases; unmatched junction bases: 2. The CDR3 runs to 15 residues. The germline CDR1 and CDR2 sequences are SGHKS and YYEKEE (reference sequence). CDR3 in amino acids: CASSLVAGGVNEQFF. CDR3 nucleotides: TGTGCCAGCAGCTTGGTAGCGGGAGGGGTCAATGAGCAGTTCTTC.

The chain is built from TRBV7-9 and TRBJ2-7; no clear D. V gave up 3 bases and J gave up 0 bases, with 9 bases separating them. The CDR3 totals 14 residues. Looked up from germline, CDR1 is SEHNR and CDR2 is FQNEAQ (reference sequence). The CDR3, as DNA: TGTGCCAGCAGCTTGGCCAGCGCCTCCTACGAGCAGTACTTC. Translating gives CASSLASASYEQYF.

V usage is TRBV9 and J usage is TRBJ2-5; 8 positions match TRBD1. This CDR3 has 16 amino acids. V was clipped by 6 bases and J by 2 bases; unmatched bases: 12. Germline CDR1 reads SGDLS; CDR2 reads YYNGEE. CDR3 loop: CASNFGDRGQQETQYF. The CDR3, as DNA: TGTGCCAGCAACTTTGGTGACAGGGGCCAACAAGAGACCCAGTACTTC.

The chain has TRBV5-6 and TRBJ2-3; 9 bases align to TRBD2. Germline V lookup: CDR1 SGHDT, CDR2 YYEEEE. There are 17 residues in the CDR3. The J segment lost 2 bases and the V segment lost 2 bases, leaving 9 bases of the junction unmatched. CDR3 coding DNA: TGTGCCAGCAGCTTATTCCCGGGACTAGCTGACACAGATACGCAGTATTTT. Encoded protein: CASSLFPGLADTDTQYF.